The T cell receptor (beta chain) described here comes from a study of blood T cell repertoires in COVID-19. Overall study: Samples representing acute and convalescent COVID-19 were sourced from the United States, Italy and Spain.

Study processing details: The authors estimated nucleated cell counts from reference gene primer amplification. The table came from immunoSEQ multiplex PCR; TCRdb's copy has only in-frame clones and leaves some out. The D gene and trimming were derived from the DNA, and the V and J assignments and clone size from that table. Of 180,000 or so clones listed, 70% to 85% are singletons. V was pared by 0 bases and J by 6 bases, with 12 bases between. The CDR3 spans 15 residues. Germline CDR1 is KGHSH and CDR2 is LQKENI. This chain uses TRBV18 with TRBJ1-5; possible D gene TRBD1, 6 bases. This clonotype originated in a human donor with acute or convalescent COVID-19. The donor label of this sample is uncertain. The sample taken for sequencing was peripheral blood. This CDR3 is CASSPPGAGSQPQHF. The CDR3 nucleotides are TGTGCCAGCTCACCACCGGGGGCAGGGAGTCAGCCCCAGCATTTT.